This T cell receptor beta chain was profiled in a study of control samples from healthy donors and cancer patients. The CDR3 is made up of 16 amino acids. Germline assignment: CDR1 LNHDA and CDR2 SQIVND (reference sequence). V was cut by 3 bases and J by 0 bases, with 12 bases left in between. This table comes from immunoSEQ multiplex PCR, and its TCRdb copy is limited to in-frame clones, with some not included. The sample contains 90,000 to 130,000 clones, 85% to 90% of which appear only once. The sample comprised PBMCs. The chain carries TRBV19 and TRBJ2-1; a weak D match, TRBD2 (5 bases). The TCR originated in an older woman with lung cancer. CDR3 sequence (DNA): TGTGCCAGTAGTATTTCCAGGAGGAGCTCCTACAATGAGCAGTTCTTC. It specifies CASSISRRSSYNEQFF.